This T cell receptor beta chain was recorded in a study of T cell changes during pregnancy in multiple sclerosis. Data came from immunoSEQ multiplex PCR; TCRdb stores just in-frame clones and leaves some out. Of fewer than 60,000 clones listed, about 90% are singletons. The sample holds a few counts of this clone. Germline V gene data show CDR1 as LGHNA and CDR2 as YSLEER. This CDR3 spans 17 amino acids. The trim removed 2 bases at V and 9 bases at J, leaving 10 bases unmatched. The V and J genes are TRBV4-3 and TRBJ1-6; 10 positions match TRBD1. Sample: peripheral blood, taken after pregnancy. This sequence originates from a female donor in good health, enrolled as a control in a pregnancy study. The CDR3 sequence is CASSQQIGTGVSSPLHF. The CDR3 coding sequence is TGCGCCAGCAGCCAACAGATTGGGACAGGGGTGAGTTCACCCCTCCACTTT.